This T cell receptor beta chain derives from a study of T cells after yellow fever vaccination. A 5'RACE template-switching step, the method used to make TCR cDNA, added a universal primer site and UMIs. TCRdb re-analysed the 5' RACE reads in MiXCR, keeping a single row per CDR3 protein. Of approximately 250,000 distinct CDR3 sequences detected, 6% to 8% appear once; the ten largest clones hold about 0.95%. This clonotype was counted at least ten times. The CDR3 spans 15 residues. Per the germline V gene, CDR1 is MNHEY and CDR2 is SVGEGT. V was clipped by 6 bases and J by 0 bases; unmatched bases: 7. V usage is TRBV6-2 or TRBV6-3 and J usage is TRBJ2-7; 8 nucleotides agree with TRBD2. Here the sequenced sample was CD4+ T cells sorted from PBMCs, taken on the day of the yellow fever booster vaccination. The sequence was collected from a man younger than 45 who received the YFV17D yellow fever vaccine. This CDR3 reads CASSGRDGSSYEQYF. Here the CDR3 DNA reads TGTGCCAGCAGCGGGAGGGACGGGAGCTCCTACGAGCAGTACTTC.